Following are 26 T cell receptor beta chains from one sample sequenced in a study of blood T cells in healthy people across ages (dated by TCRdb to 2013 to 2016). Libraries were constructed by 5' RACE. Sequencer: Illumina HiSeq 2500. A second PCR of about 7 to 12 cycles was run with a J-beta primer mix and a sample-barcoded 5' primer. In TCRdb, the public reads were trimmed at Q25 with fastp and aligned with MiXCR, with productive beta chains retained. Entries are consolidated by CDR3 protein sequence, retaining the most common genes and DNA. The sample data list 700,000 to 1,000,000 distinct CDR3 sequences, and around two fifths of these were observed just once. Approximately 20% of the sample belongs to the ten largest clones. The sequencing sample was made of blood. These receptors all come from a man in his 60s in good health.

This clonotype appeared once. J is TRBJ2-5 and V is TRBV6-2 or TRBV6-3; D tentatively fits TRBD1 or TRBD2 (5 bases each). V was pared by 5 bases and J by 7 bases, with 17 bases between. The CDR3 runs to 14 residues. Germline CDR1 is MNHEY and CDR2 is SVGEGT. CDR3 loop: CASSRDHTTRTQYF. For the CDR3, the DNA is TGTGCCAGCAGTCGGGACCACACCACCCGGACCCAGTACTTC.

The gene calls are TRBV7-9 and TRBJ2-4; D perhaps matches TRBD1 (5 bases). The DNA matches TRBJ2-7 better at its end, which makes the J call doubtful. The germline V gene encodes CDR1 SEHNR and CDR2 FQNEAQ (reference sequence). The CDR3 is 13 residues long. CDR3 amino acids: CASSLEGAPEQYF. The CDR3 DNA is TGTGCCAGCAGCTTAGAAGGGGCCCCCGAGCAGTACTTC.

The chain recombines TRBV20-1 with TRBJ1-5, with 8 bases fitting TRBD1. The CDR3 sequence is 13 residues long. Germline V gene sequence: CDR1 DFQATT, CDR2 SNEGSKA (reference sequence). V shed 6 bases, J shed 5 bases, and the junction held 6 bases outside the gene matches. CDR3: CSAAGQDDQPQHF. CDR3 nucleotide sequence: TGCAGTGCCGCGGGACAGGACGATCAGCCCCAGCATTTT.

This clonotype has a handful of counts. CDR3 region: CASSEDTSSTDTQYF. CDR3 DNA sequence: TGCGCCAGCAGCGAGGACACCAGTAGCACAGATACGCAGTATTTT. The rearrangement uses TRBV4-3 and TRBJ2-3; D is perhaps TRBD1 (5 bases). Trimming pared 5 bases from V and 0 bases from J, leaving 12 bases between. This CDR3 spans 15 amino acids. CDR1 is LGHNA and CDR2 is YSLEER in the germline V gene.

The chain employs TRBV6-1 and TRBJ2-7; maybe TRBD1 (6 bases). Looked up from germline, CDR1 is MNHNS and CDR2 is SASEGT. There are 16 residues in the CDR3. Trimming took off 2 bases at V and 2 bases at J, with 16 bases between the two ends. The DNA of the CDR3 is TGTGCCAGCAGTGAATTCAGGGGTAGCGCAACCTACGAGCAGTACTTC. Its translation is CASSEFRGSATYEQYF.

The chain's CDR3 is CASSVGVRTGTDTQYF. In DNA form, the CDR3 reads TGTGCCAGCAGCGTAGGAGTGAGGACGGGCACAGATACGCAGTATTTT. The chain combines TRBV9 with TRBJ2-3; D is ambiguous. V was clipped by 0 bases and J by 1 base, with 12 bases between them. CDR1 is SGDLS and CDR2 is YYNGEE in the germline V gene. CDR3 length: 16 amino acids.

The chain employs TRBV6-2 or TRBV6-3 and TRBJ2-5; D unresolved. V lost 6 bases and J 4 bases, leaving 9 bases between the germline ends. The CDR3 contains 12 residues. CDR1 is MNHEY and CDR2 is SVGEGT in the germline V gene. The CDR3 reads CASRASIETQYF. In DNA form, the CDR3 reads TGTGCCAGCAGGGCTAGTATAGAGACCCAGTACTTC.

This clonotype was seen only a few times. The chain has TRBV20-1 and TRBJ2-5; 7 bases fit TRBD2. CDR1 DFQATT and CDR2 SNEGSKA come from the germline V gene (reference sequence). The CDR3 has 15 residues. The trim removed 0 bases at V and 4 bases at J, leaving 8 bases unmatched. Written as DNA, the CDR3 is TGCAGTGCTAGAGATCGCCTAGGCGGGGGAGAGACCCAGTACTTC. Protein product: CSARDRLGGGETQYF.

A few counts support this clonotype. The chain employs TRBV4-3 and TRBJ1-1; TRBD1 matches 7 bases. The CDR3 has 15 amino acids. Germline V gives CDR1 LGHNA, CDR2 YSLEER. The V and J ends lost 4 bases and 6 bases, in that order; junction bases with no gene match: 11. CDR3 in amino acids: CASSRDRERGSEAFF. The CDR3 nucleotides are TGCGCCAGCAGCCGCGACAGGGAAAGGGGATCTGAAGCTTTCTTT.

In its sample, this clonotype was seen a few times. V and J are TRBV12-3 or TRBV12-4 and TRBJ2-3, with TRBD2 matching over 16 bases. Trimming took 6 bases from V and 0 from J; bases not matched to a gene: 9. The CDR3 loop spans 19 amino acids. The CDR3 DNA reads as TGTGCCAGCAGATCCGAGGGACTAGCGGGGGGGTCTAGCACAGATACGCAGTATTTT. Its protein product is CASRSEGLAGGSSTDTQYF.

Details on this clonotype: A much larger clonotype is one base distant, so this may be a read error. The rearrangement joins TRBV5-1 to TRBJ2-5; 8 bases fit TRBD2. J lost 11 bases, V lost 5 bases, and 17 bases had no gene match. The CDR3 sequence is 15 residues long. From germline, CDR1 is SGHRS and CDR2 YFSETQ. The CDR3: CASRRNPGGQGEQYF. The DNA of the CDR3 is TGCGCCAGCAGGCGAAATCCGGGGGGGCAGGGTGAGCAGTACTTC.

The chain has TRBV7-2 and TRBJ1-1, with a weak D call TRBD1 (5 bases). Germline CDR1 and CDR2: SGHTA and FQGNSA. V lost 1 base to trimming and J lost 0 bases, with 12 bases between them. The CDR3 totals 16 residues. The CDR3 bases are TGTGCCAGCAGCTTAGTCCAGGGAAGCGTGAACACTGAAGCTTTCTTT. Translating it yields CASSLVQGSVNTEAFF.

This clonotype was seen more than once but under ten times. This rearrangement joins TRBV5-6 to TRBJ1-6; no definite D call. The length of the CDR3 is 14 residues. CDR1 and CDR2 from the germline V gene are SGHDT and YYEEEE. The ends were cut back, 4 bases at V and 7 bases at J, with 12 bases in the middle. CDR3 region: CASSPWTWNSPLHF. The CDR3 nucleotides are TGTGCCAGCAGCCCATGGACTTGGAATTCACCCCTCCACTTT.

The chain recombines TRBV5-1 with TRBJ2-7; D may be TRBD2 (6 bases). Germline V lookup: CDR1 SGHRS, CDR2 YFSETQ. Trimming left V 7 bases short and J 7 bases short, with 18 bases between. The CDR3 extends over 13 amino acids. CDR3 nucleotide sequence: TGCGCCAGCCGGGCTGGAACGGGGGATGAGCAGTACTTC. Protein sequence: CASRAGTGDEQYF. Supplemented by reference TRBV5-1 and TRBJ2-7, the full variable domain reads KAGVTQTPRYLIKTRGQQVTLSCSPISGHRSVSWYQQTPGQGLQFLFEYFSETQRNKGNFPGRFSGRQFSNSRSEMNVSTLELGDSALYLCASRAGTGDEQYFGPGTRLTVT.

V and J are TRBV20-1 and TRBJ2-1; a possible D gene is TRBD1 (7 bases). V was trimmed by 3 bases and J by 8 bases, leaving 29 bases between them. CDR1 and CDR2 from the germline V gene are DFQATT and SNEGSKA (reference sequence). The CDR3 covers 18 residues. The CDR3, as DNA: TGCAGTGCTAGGCCGGCGAAGACAGGGAGGTTGGTTTTGGATGAGCAGTTCTTC. Its translation is CSARPAKTGRLVLDEQFF.

The chain joins TRBV27 to TRBJ2-5; 8 positions agree with TRBD1. Germline values: CDR1 MNHEY, CDR2 SMNVEV (reference sequence). V was clipped by 5 bases and J by 5 bases; unmatched bases: 13. The CDR3 is 16 amino acids. Here the CDR3 reads CASSPIPRGLGETQYF. CDR3 nucleotide sequence: TGTGCCAGCAGTCCCATCCCCAGGGGGCTGGGCGAGACCCAGTACTTC.

The J gene is TRBJ1-2, the V gene TRBV11-3; D is unresolved. Trimming took 1 base from V and 8 from J, leaving 17 bases between them. The CDR3 contains 15 residues. CDR1 is SGHNT, CDR2 YENEEA, per germline. This CDR3 is CASSLGGVNFLGYTF. The CDR3, as DNA: TGTGCCAGCAGCTTAGGCGGCGTAAATTTTCTAGGCTACACCTTC. Together with reference TRBV11-3 and TRBJ1-2, the CDR3 gives the full variable domain: EAGVVQSPRYKIIEKKQPVAFWCNPISGHNTLYWYLQNLGQGPELLIRYENEEAVDDSQLPKDRFSAERLKGVDSTLKIQPAELGDSAVYLCASSLGGVNFLGYTFGSGTRLTVV.

There are many counts of this clonotype. The CDR3 region is CASSPPRSSYEQYF. Written as DNA, the CDR3 is TGTGCCAGCAGCCCTCCACGGAGCTCCTACGAGCAGTACTTC. The chain employs TRBV6-2 or TRBV6-3 and TRBJ2-7; no reliable D call. The CDR3 covers 14 residues. V gave up 6 bases and J gave up 0 bases, with 12 bases separating them. The germline gives CDR1 MNHEY, CDR2 SVGEGT.

This chain connects TRBV7-2 to TRBJ1-6; a possible D gene is TRBD1 (6 bases). The germline V and J ends were trimmed by 6 bases and 11 bases, with 14 bases remaining between them. CDR1 and CDR2 (germline): SGHTA, FQGNSA. The CDR3 totals 13 residues. CDR3 protein: CASRPDRSTPLHF. For the CDR3, the DNA is TGTGCCAGCAGGCCGGACAGAAGTACACCCCTCCACTTT.

The chain has TRBV20-1 and TRBJ1-1; 9 positions agree with TRBD1. This CDR3 is 13 amino acids long. The junction had 3 bases not matched to a gene; V was cut back by 3 bases and J by 4 bases. Germline lookup yields CDR1 DFQATT and CDR2 SNEGSKA (reference sequence). In DNA form, the CDR3 reads TGCAGTGCTAGGGGACAGGGTATCACTGAAGCTTTCTTT. Its protein is CSARGQGITEAFF.

The chain uses TRBV20-1 and TRBJ2-5, with D perhaps matching TRBD1 or TRBD2 (5 bases each). Germline CDR1 reads DFQATT; CDR2 reads SNEGSKA (reference sequence). Trimming stripped 1 base from V and 2 bases from J, with 11 bases between. The CDR3 sequence is 14 residues long. The CDR3 DNA sequence: TGCAGTGCTAGAGCAGGGAGTGCACAAGAGACCCAGTACTTC. Translated, it gives CSARAGSAQETQYF.

The chain has TRBV9 and TRBJ2-5; the match to TRBD1 covers 7 bases. Trimming took 0 bases from V and 11 from J; bases not matched to a gene: 16. This CDR3 has 16 residues. Germline V CDR1 and CDR2: SGDLS, YYNGEE. The CDR3 DNA is TGTGCCAGCAGCGTAGGGGCAGCTGAGGGGGCCTACGGGCAGTACTTC. Translating gives CASSVGAAEGAYGQYF.

This clonotype has more than one count but fewer than ten. This sequence joins TRBV19 and TRBJ1-2; 7 nucleotides line up with TRBD1. The CDR3 is made up of 13 amino acids. V shed 7 bases and J 4 bases; nucleotides not matched to a gene: 6. Germline V gene lookup returns CDR1 LNHDA and CDR2 SQIVND (reference sequence). The CDR3 loop is CASKDRLSYGYTF. The DNA of the CDR3 is TGTGCCAGTAAGGACAGGCTTAGCTATGGCTACACCTTC.

This clonotype was detected only once. The V gene is TRBV27, the J gene TRBJ1-4; D not resolved. Trimming cost V 6 bases and J 5 bases, with 16 bases left between them. The CDR3 sequence is 15 residues long. Germline loops: CDR1 MNHEY, CDR2 SMNVEV (reference sequence). The CDR3 DNA follows: TGTGCCAGCAGCCCTCTGAGGGATCTCAATGAAAAACTGTTTTTT. Encoded protein: CASSPLRDLNEKLFF. The full variable domain, in which reference TRBV27 and TRBJ1-4 provide the parts outside the CDR3, is EAQVTQNPRYLITVTGKKLTVTCSQNMNHEYMSWYRQDPGLGLRQIYYSMNVEVTDKGDVPEGYKVSRKEKRNFPLILESPSPNQTSLYFCASSPLRDLNEKLFFGSGTQLSVL.

This clonotype was detected a few times. The chain carries TRBV12-3 or TRBV12-4 and TRBJ2-1, with 7 bases aligning to TRBD1. The CDR3 runs 16 residues. The V gene end was trimmed by 3 bases and the J gene end by 2 bases; junction bases not matched to a gene: 7. The CDR3 DNA sequence: TGTGCCAGCAGTTTGGGTACAGGGGCCCCCTACAATGAGCAGTTCTTC. This translates into CASSLGTGAPYNEQFF.

The CDR3 DNA reads TGCAGTGCCACCCGACAGGCGGACACTGAAGCTTTCTTT. This gives the protein CSATRQADTEAFF. J is TRBJ1-1 and V is TRBV20-1, with D tentatively TRBD1 (6 bases). CDR1 is DFQATT, CDR2 SNEGSKA, per germline (reference sequence). V was shortened by 6 bases and J by 3 bases, with 14 bases between the two germline ends. The CDR3 sequence is 13 residues long.